These T cell receptor beta chains were read from a single sample in a study of CD8 T cells in Susac syndrome. Each CDR3 protein is one row after TCRdb ran MiXCR on the immunoSEQ multiplex PCR reads. The table shows some 190,000 distinct CDR3 sequences, with about 94% occurring only once. Sequencing input: CD4+ T cells from PBMCs. The receptors come from a human donor with Susac syndrome. CDR3s leave out the opening cysteine and the closing phenylalanine or tryptophan.

CDR3 length	V gene	J gene	CDR3 protein
13	TRBV7-9	TRBJ1-2	ASSPQGERVYGYT
11	TRBV2	TRBJ1-5	ATNRDVEQPQH
13	TRBV6-6	TRBJ2-1	ASSSGTESYNEQF
12	TRBV10-1	TRBJ2-3	ASSEGQGRDTQY
13	TRBV20-1	TRBJ2-3	SARAGGPNTDTQY
9	TRBV7-9	TRBJ2-7	ASSLAAEQY
10	TRBV3-1	TRBJ2-7	ASSQTEYEQY
14	TRBV18	TRBJ2-3	ASSPPTGSGTDTQY
14	TRBV20-1	TRBJ2-1	SASTRGASLYNEQF
13	TRBV14	TRBJ2-5	ASSQRPTRQETQY
11	TRBV7-2	TRBJ2-7	ASSLGQVYEQY
13	TRBV5-1	TRBJ1-1	ASSLREGGSAEAF
12	TRBV2	TRBJ1-5	ASSGSVGSRPQH
11	TRBV20-1	TRBJ1-6	SASGQSNSPLH
13	TRBV5-1	TRBJ2-3	ASSLRGVSTDTQY
14	TRBV6-2/TRBV6-3	TRBJ1-1	ASSRHGQGAGTEAF
14	TRBV5-1	TRBJ2-3	ASSMRKGGSTDTQY
10	TRBV30	TRBJ1-1	ACSRMNTEAF
13	TRBV9	TRBJ2-5	ASSVSSRGLETQY
12	TRBV2	TRBJ2-1	ASSVGAGGNEQF
13	TRBV12-3/TRBV12-4	TRBJ2-7	ASTLKGGFVYEQY
13	TRBV9	TRBJ2-7	ASSGRPGSSYEQY
13	TRBV20-1	TRBJ1-1	SASLRAAMNTEAF
13	TRBV30	TRBJ1-3	AWSVRDRSGNTIY
12	TRBV5-1	TRBJ2-5	ASSLGTSAETQY
11	TRBV24-1	TRBJ1-5	ATSRQGLGPQH
16	TRBV4-3	TRBJ2-3	ASSQEGVGGTNTDTQY
15	TRBV5-1	TRBJ2-3	ASSPTPSGGIEDTQY
11	TRBV25-1	TRBJ1-1	ASSDPGQGEAF
14	TRBV11-2	TRBJ2-1	ASSVLGGLGDNEQF
15	TRBV20-1	TRBJ1-1	SARNLDDGQWDTEAF
9	TRBV29-1	TRBJ1-2	SVRTAGGYT
12	TRBV10-3	TRBJ1-4	AIRASSAGEKLF